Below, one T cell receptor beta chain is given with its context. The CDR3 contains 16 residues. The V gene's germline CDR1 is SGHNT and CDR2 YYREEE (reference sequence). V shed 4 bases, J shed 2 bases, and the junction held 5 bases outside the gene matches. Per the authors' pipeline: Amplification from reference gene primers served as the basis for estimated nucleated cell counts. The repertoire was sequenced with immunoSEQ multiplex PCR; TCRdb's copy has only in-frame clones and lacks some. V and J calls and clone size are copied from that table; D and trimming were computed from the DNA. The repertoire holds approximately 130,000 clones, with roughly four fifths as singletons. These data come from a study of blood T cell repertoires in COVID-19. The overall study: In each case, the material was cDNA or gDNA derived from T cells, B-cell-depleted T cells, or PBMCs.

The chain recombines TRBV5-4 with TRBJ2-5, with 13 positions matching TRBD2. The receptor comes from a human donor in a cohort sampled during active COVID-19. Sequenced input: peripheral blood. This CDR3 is CASSPGTSGEQETQYF. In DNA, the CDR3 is TGTGCCAGCAGCCCCGGGACTAGCGGGGAGCAAGAGACCCAGTACTTC.